This entry features one TCR beta chain sequence. The data derive from a study of blood T cell repertoires in COVID-19. About the study: Sources were T cells, B-cell-depleted T cells, or PBMCs; the material itself was cDNA or gDNA.

The germline CDR1 and CDR2 sequences are SGHRS and YFSETQ. V lost 0 bases and J lost 8; bases outside the gene matches: 7. The CDR3 spans 14 residues. Here immunoSEQ multiplex PCR was the method, and the copy in TCRdb shows in-frame clones only, minus some. Found here are about 160,000 clones, about 88% of them singletons; the top ten hold under 6%. The chain carries TRBV5-1 and TRBJ1-2; 7 bases are shared with TRBD1. This receptor was obtained from a woman aged 45 to 65 with COVID-19, enrolled during active disease. Sequenced: peripheral blood. CDR3 region: CASSLVGGHEGYTF. As DNA, the CDR3 is TGCGCCAGCAGCTTGGTAGGGGGCCATGAGGGCTACACCTTC.